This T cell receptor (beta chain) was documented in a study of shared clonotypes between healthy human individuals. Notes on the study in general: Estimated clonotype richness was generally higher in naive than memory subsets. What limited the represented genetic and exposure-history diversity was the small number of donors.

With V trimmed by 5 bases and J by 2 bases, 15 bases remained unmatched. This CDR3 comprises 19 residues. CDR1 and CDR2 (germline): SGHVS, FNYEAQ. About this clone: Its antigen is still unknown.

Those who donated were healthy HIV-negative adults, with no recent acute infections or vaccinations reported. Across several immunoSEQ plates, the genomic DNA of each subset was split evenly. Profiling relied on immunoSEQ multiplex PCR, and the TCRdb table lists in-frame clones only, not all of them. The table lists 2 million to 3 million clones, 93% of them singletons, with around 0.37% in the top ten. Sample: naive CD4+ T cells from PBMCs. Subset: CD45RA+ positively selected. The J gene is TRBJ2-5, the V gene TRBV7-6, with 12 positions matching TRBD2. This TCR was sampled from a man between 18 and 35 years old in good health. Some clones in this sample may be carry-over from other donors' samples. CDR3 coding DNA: TGTGCCAGCAGCCCAAGATCCGGGACTAGCGGGTACGATCAAGAGACCCAGTACTTC. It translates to CASSPRSGTSGYDQETQYF.